A single sample is the source of the 8 T cell receptor beta chains below, sequenced in a study of control samples from healthy donors and cancer patients. Here immunoSEQ multiplex PCR was the method, and the copy in TCRdb shows in-frame clones only, minus some. The table includes about 150,000 clones, 75% to 90% detected once. The sequenced sample consisted of blood. The receptors shown here come from a man younger than 40 in good health.

The CDR3 coding sequence is TGTGCCAGCAGTTACTCGGAGAGCTCCTATAATTCACCCCTCCACTTT. Translation: CASSYSESSYNSPLHF. V gene TRBV6-2 or TRBV6-3 combines with J gene TRBJ1-6, with D unresolved. The length of the CDR3 is 16 residues. The germline gives CDR1 MNHEY, CDR2 SVGEGT. The V end lost 0 bases, the J end lost 0 bases, and 6 bases lay between the germline ends.

The chain links TRBV5-4 to TRBJ2-3, with a weak D call TRBD2 (7 bases). The ends were cut back, 5 bases at V and 3 bases at J, with 16 bases in the middle. The CDR3 extends over 15 amino acids. CDR1 is SGHNT, CDR2 YYREEE, per germline (reference sequence). Written as DNA, the CDR3 is TGTGCCAGCAGTAAGGGGGGGCGTTGGACAGATACGCAGTATTTT. Translation: CASSKGGRWTDTQYF.

V gene TRBV6-2 or TRBV6-3 combines with J gene TRBJ2-7, with a weak D call TRBD1 (8 bases). From germline, CDR1 is MNHEY and CDR2 SVGEGT. V was clipped by 4 bases and J by 1 base, with 14 bases between them. This CDR3 spans 15 amino acids. The CDR3 DNA is TGTGCCAGCAGTTGGGGGGGACAGGAATCCTACGAGCAGTACTTC. Translating gives CASSWGGQESYEQYF.

This sequence joins TRBV15 and TRBJ2-3; TRBD1 aligns across 7 bases. V lost 7 bases and J lost 5; bases outside the gene matches: 18. The CDR3 covers 17 residues. CDR1 is LNHNV, CDR2 YYDKDF, per germline (reference sequence). The CDR3 DNA reads TGTGCCACCACCTCCCCCAGAGGGACAGAGGACGGAGATACGCAGTATTTT. Translating it yields CATTSPRGTEDGDTQYF. Drawing the rest from reference TRBV15 and TRBJ2-3, the complete variable domain is DAMVIQNPRYQVTQFGKPVTLSCSQTLNHNVMYWYQQKSSQAPKLLFHYYDKDFNNEADTPDNFQSRRPNTSFCFLDIRSPGLGDTAMYLCATTSPRGTEDGDTQYFGPGTRLTVL.

Notes on this clone: Other DNA sequences in this sample translate to the same CDR3. The chain is built from TRBV4-3 and TRBJ2-3; D gene unclear. Germline V lookup: CDR1 LGHNA, CDR2 YSLEER. V lost 3 bases and J 5 bases, leaving 12 bases between the germline ends. The CDR3 consists of 14 residues. The CDR3 here is CASSQDRSGDTQYF. DNA of the CDR3: TGCGCCAGCAGCCAGGACCGGTCCGGAGATACGCAGTATTTT.

The V call is TRBV2, the J call TRBJ1-5; D gene ambiguous. CDR3 length: 12 residues. The V end lost 7 bases, the J end lost 0 bases, and 4 bases lay between the germline ends. Germline V CDR1 and CDR2: SNHLY, FYNNEI. The CDR3 region is CASMSSNQPQHF. Written as DNA, the CDR3 is TGTGCCAGCATGTCTAGCAATCAGCCCCAGCATTTT.

This chain uses TRBV6-6 with TRBJ1-1; perhaps TRBD1 as D (5 bases). Trimming removed 0 bases at V and 5 bases at J, with 10 bases between. The CDR3 length is 14 residues. Germline assignment: CDR1 MNHNY and CDR2 SVGAGI (reference sequence). In DNA form, the CDR3 reads TGTGCCAGCAGTTACTCTCCGGGGGGAACTGAAGCTTTCTTT. Amino acid sequence: CASSYSPGGTEAFF.

The rearrangement uses TRBV29-1 and TRBJ2-4; no firm D call. This CDR3 comprises 13 residues. Germline CDR1 reads SQVTM; CDR2 reads ANQGSEA. The V end lost 4 bases, the J end lost 1 base, and 8 bases lay between the germline ends. The CDR3 DNA sequence: TGCAGCGTTGTATCTTTGGCCAAAAACATTCAGTACTTC. Its protein product is CSVVSLAKNIQYF.